What follows is one T cell receptor (beta chain) and its context. The data originate from a study of cytomegalovirus exposure and HLA in healthy donors. The CDR3 covers 15 residues. V was shortened by 6 bases and J by 5 bases, with 20 bases between the two germline ends. CDR1 and CDR2 (germline): GTSNPN, SVGIG (reference sequence). The table came from immunoSEQ multiplex PCR; TCRdb's copy has only in-frame clones and leaves some out. The data hold 100,000 to 150,000 clones, with 95% to 97% observed a single time. The chain links TRBV30 to TRBJ2-1, with a tentative D call TRBD2 (6 bases). The sequenced sample was PBMCs. This TCR was recovered from a man younger than 35 in good health and CMV-seronegative. The CDR3 spells CACPGPPGLDNEQFF. The CDR3 coding sequence is TGTGCCTGCCCGGGGCCACCGGGACTGGACAATGAGCAGTTCTTC.